Listed here are 3 T cell receptor beta chains from one sample, sequenced in a study of T cell responses to AZD1222 COVID-19 vaccine. The method was immunoSEQ multiplex PCR; TCRdb's version includes in-frame clones alone and lacks a portion of them. The sample contains 150,000 or so clones, 90% to 95% of which appear only once. The sequencing used peripheral blood, collected on day 0 of AZD1222 vaccination. These receptors were taken from an adult in good health.

The rearrangement uses TRBV15 and TRBJ2-3; D gene unclear. Germline CDR1 reads LNHNV; CDR2 reads YYDKDF (reference sequence). V dropped 6 bases and J dropped 6 bases, with 7 bases sitting between them. This CDR3 region has 11 residues. The CDR3 region is CATSPSDTQYF. CDR3 sequence (DNA): TGTGCCACCAGTCCGAGTGATACGCAGTATTTT.

The chain employs TRBV7-9 and TRBJ2-7; 8 bases fit TRBD1. Germline V lookup: CDR1 SEHNR, CDR2 FQNEAQ (reference sequence). V dropped 3 bases and J dropped 3; count of bases not matched to a gene: 7. This CDR3 spans 15 amino acids. The CDR3, as DNA: TGTGCCAGCAGCTTTCCAGGACAGGGCTTCTACGAGCAGTACTTC. Translating it yields CASSFPGQGFYEQYF. Full variable domain (remainder filled in from reference TRBV7-9 and TRBJ2-7): DTGVSQNPRHKITKRGQNVTFRCDPISEHNRLYWYRQTLGQGPEFLTYFQNEAQLEKSRLLSDRFSAERPKGSFSTLEIQRTEQGDSAMYLCASSFPGQGFYEQYFGPGTRLTVT.

V gene TRBV11-2 combines with J gene TRBJ2-2; 8 bases fit TRBD1. Germline V gives CDR1 SGHAT, CDR2 FQNNGV. The CDR3 runs to 16 residues. The junction had 11 bases not matched to a gene; V was cut back by 5 bases and J by 6 bases. CDR3 sequence reads: CASSASIGQGPGELFF. In DNA form, the CDR3 reads TGTGCCAGCAGCGCCTCGATAGGACAGGGCCCCGGGGAGCTGTTTTTT.